One sample yielded the 31 T cell receptor beta chains listed below, sequenced in a study of shared clonotypes between healthy human individuals. This table comes from immunoSEQ multiplex PCR, and its TCRdb copy is limited to in-frame clones, with some not included. The sample has approximately 1.4 million clones; approximately 98% are singletons. The specimen was naive CD4+ T cells sorted from blood. Documented subset: CD45RA+ positively selected. The receptors come from a man in his thirties or forties in good health.

The gene calls are TRBV6-5 and TRBJ2-7; the D is unclear. Per germline, CDR1 MNHEY and CDR2 SVGAGI. V lost 0 bases and J lost 0, with 9 bases in between. The CDR3 has 15 amino acids. This chain's CDR3 is CASSYSPKVSYEQYF. The CDR3 nucleotides are TGTGCCAGCAGTTACTCGCCTAAGGTCTCCTACGAGCAGTACTTC.

Remarks on this clone: This sample also contains other DNA sequences that code for the same CDR3. This chain connects TRBV29-1 to TRBJ2-7, with TRBD2 identical over 8 bases. V shed 6 bases and J 3 bases; nucleotides not matched to a gene: 1. This CDR3 is built from 11 residues. CDR1 and CDR2 from the germline V gene are SQVTM and ANQGSEA. This CDR3 is CSVAGGYEQYF. In DNA form, the CDR3 reads TGCAGCGTCGCGGGGGGCTACGAGCAGTACTTC.

This clone was counted once. V gene TRBV11-2 combines with J gene TRBJ2-6; TRBD2 matches 7 bases. This CDR3 is built from 18 residues. The germline gives CDR1 SGHAT, CDR2 FQNNGV. The V gene end was trimmed by 1 base and the J gene end by 0 bases; junction bases not matched to a gene: 6. Here the CDR3 DNA reads TGTGCCAGCAGCTTAGTCGGGAGGAGCCTCTCTGGGGCCAACGTCCTGACTTTC. This encodes CASSLVGRSLSGANVLTF.

The chain recombines TRBV11-1 with TRBJ2-3, with 8 bases lining up with TRBD2. The CDR3 sequence is 17 residues long. Germline V gene sequence: CDR1 SGHAT, CDR2 FQDESV (reference sequence). Trimming at V came to 3 bases and at J to 2 bases, leaving 10 bases not matched to a gene. The CDR3 coding sequence is TGTGCCAGCAGCTTCCCCACTAGCGGAGGACTCACAGATACGCAGTATTTT. As protein: CASSFPTSGGLTDTQYF.

The CDR3: CASSWDSRYNEQFF. CDR3 nucleotides: TGCGCCAGCAGCTGGGACTCCCGATACAATGAGCAGTTCTTC. This chain connects TRBV5-1 to TRBJ2-1; D possibly corresponds to TRBD2 (6 bases). The germline CDR1 and CDR2 sequences are SGHRS and YFSETQ. The V and J ends lost 3 bases and 4 bases respectively, with 11 bases between them. The CDR3 has 14 residues.

The chain uses TRBV27 and TRBJ1-5; D is unclear. The germline gives CDR1 MNHEY, CDR2 SMNVEV (reference sequence). V shed 1 base and J shed 8 bases, with 15 bases lying between them. The CDR3 is 15 amino acids. CDR3 nucleotide sequence: TGTGCCAGCAGTTTATTAAGGGCGGGTGGAGAGCCCCAGCATTTT. Translation: CASSLLRAGGEPQHF.

This chain joins TRBV5-1 and TRBJ2-2; the D is unclear. V was cut by 3 bases and J by 0 bases, with 6 bases left in between. CDR1 and CDR2 from the germline V gene are SGHRS and YFSETQ. This CDR3 contains 14 residues. The CDR3 sequence is CASSSVTNTGELFF. The CDR3 DNA is TGCGCCAGCAGCTCCGTTACGAACACCGGGGAGCTGTTTTTT.

V and J are TRBV7-8 and TRBJ2-5, with a tentative D call TRBD2 (5 bases). Germline V CDR1 and CDR2: SGHVS, FQNEAQ. Trimming removed 5 bases at V and 5 bases at J, with 21 bases between. The CDR3 contains 16 residues. The CDR3 nucleotides read TGTGCCAGCAGCCCATATAGTACCGGGGTCAAGGAGACCCAGTACTTC. Protein product: CASSPYSTGVKETQYF. Complete variable domain (other parts from reference TRBV7-8 and TRBJ2-5): GAGVSQSPRYKVAKRGQDVALRCDPISGHVSLFWYQQALGQGPEFLTYFQNEAQLDKSGLPSDRFFAERPEGSVSTLKIQRTQQEDSAVYLCASSPYSTGVKETQYFGPGTRLLVL.

The CDR3 protein is CASSLDPRQGRGTGELFF. For the CDR3, the DNA is TGTGCCAGCAGCTTAGACCCCAGACAGGGGCGCGGCACCGGGGAGCTGTTTTTT. The chain is built from TRBV11-3 and TRBJ2-2, with 8 bases that match TRBD1. CDR1 and CDR2 from the germline V gene are SGHNT and YENEEA. Trimming took 0 bases from V and 4 from J; bases not matched to a gene: 10. CDR3 length: 18 amino acids.

The J gene is TRBJ2-2, the V gene TRBV5-1; D is perhaps TRBD2 (6 bases). V dropped 0 bases and J dropped 14 bases, with 14 bases sitting between them. Germline V lookup: CDR1 SGHRS, CDR2 YFSETQ. The CDR3 extends over 13 amino acids. The CDR3 bases are TGCGCCAGCAGCTTGGCCGGGCGGGGAGAACTGTTTTTT. It is translated as CASSLAGRGELFF.

This rearrangement joins TRBV2 to TRBJ2-5; D not certain. The CDR3 covers 12 residues. Germline CDR1 and CDR2: SNHLY and FYNNEI. The V and J ends lost 3 bases and 7 bases respectively, with 9 bases between them. CDR3 bases: TGTGCCAGCAGTGATGCAAGCCCGACCCAGTACTTC. Its translation: CASSDASPTQYF.

As regards this clone: Other nucleotide sequences from this sample produce the same CDR3. The chain is built from TRBV18 and TRBJ1-5, with D possibly matching TRBD1 (5 bases). V lost 6 bases, J lost 4 bases, and 10 bases lay in between. Per germline, CDR1 KGHSH and CDR2 LQKENI. CDR3 length equals 13 residues. The CDR3 DNA reads TGTGCCAGCTCTCCAGACAGAAATCAGCCCCAGCATTTT. This gives the protein CASSPDRNQPQHF.

The chain is built from TRBV19 and TRBJ2-7; TRBD2 is a possible D gene (5 bases). Per germline, CDR1 LNHDA and CDR2 SQIVND (reference sequence). CDR3 size: 15 residues. The V and J ends lost 5 bases and 0 bases respectively, with 14 bases between them. CDR3 sequence: CASSPTGMSSYEQYF. The CDR3, as DNA: TGTGCCAGTAGTCCTACGGGAATGAGCTCCTACGAGCAGTACTTC. The full variable domain, its missing parts supplied by reference TRBV19 and TRBJ2-7, is DGGITQSPKYLFRKEGQNVTLSCEQNLNHDAMYWYRQDPGQGLRLIYYSQIVNDFQKGDIAEGYSVSREKKESFPLTVTSAQKNPTAFYLCASSPTGMSSYEQYFGPGTRLTVT.

V is TRBV5-1 and J is TRBJ2-1; 11 positions agree with TRBD2. CDR1 and CDR2 (germline): SGHRS, YFSETQ. Unmatched junction bases numbered 8, after V lost 4 bases and J lost 8 bases. The CDR3 is 15 amino acids. CDR3 loop: CASSKLAGALDEQFF. For the CDR3, the DNA is TGCGCCAGCAGCAAACTAGCGGGAGCCCTCGATGAGCAGTTCTTC. Full variable domain (outside the CDR3, taken from reference TRBV5-1 and TRBJ2-1): KAGVTQTPRYLIKTRGQQVTLSCSPISGHRSVSWYQQTPGQGLQFLFEYFSETQRNKGNFPGRFSGRQFSNSRSEMNVSTLELGDSALYLCASSKLAGALDEQFFGPGTRLTVL.

The CDR3 sequence: CASSFGEGGNEKLFF. CDR3 bases: TGCGCCAGCAGCTTCGGAGAAGGGGGTAATGAAAAACTGTTTTTT. V gene TRBV5-1 combines with J gene TRBJ1-4, with a weak D call TRBD1 (6 bases). Germline V gene sequence: CDR1 SGHRS, CDR2 YFSETQ. This CDR3 comprises 15 residues. Trimming cost V 2 bases and J 4 bases, with 12 bases left between them.

The chain recombines TRBV5-1 with TRBJ2-1; 7 nucleotides line up with TRBD1. Germline CDR1 reads SGHRS; CDR2 reads YFSETQ. Germline trimming cut 0 bases from V and 7 bases from J; bases unmatched to any gene: 4. The CDR3 is made up of 14 amino acids. The CDR3, as DNA: TGCGCCAGCAGCTTGGGGCACAGGGGAAATGAGCAGTTCTTC. Translation: CASSLGHRGNEQFF. Supplemented by reference TRBV5-1 and TRBJ2-1, the full variable domain reads KAGVTQTPRYLIKTRGQQVTLSCSPISGHRSVSWYQQTPGQGLQFLFEYFSETQRNKGNFPGRFSGRQFSNSRSEMNVSTLELGDSALYLCASSLGHRGNEQFFGPGTRLTVL.

The rearrangement links TRBV18 to TRBJ2-3; D gene ambiguous. Germline lookup yields CDR1 KGHSH and CDR2 LQKENI. The V gene lost 0 bases and the J gene lost 1 base, with 17 bases spanning the gap. The CDR3 spans 18 residues. The CDR3 nucleotides read TGTGCCAGCTCACCACCAAGGATTTCAGTCTCTGGCACAGATACGCAGTATTTT. Its protein is CASSPPRISVSGTDTQYF.

This chain uses TRBV7-2 with TRBJ1-2; a possible D gene is TRBD1 (6 bases). Germline V gene data show CDR1 as SGHTA and CDR2 as FQGNSA. The CDR3 runs 12 residues. V was pared by 4 bases and J by 8 bases, with 11 bases between. DNA of the CDR3: TGTGCCAGCAGCTCAGGGGTGCGGGGCTACACCTTC. Translating gives CASSSGVRGYTF.

V gene TRBV20-1 combines with J gene TRBJ1-2; D is unclear. Trimming stripped 6 bases from V and 8 bases from J, with 13 bases between. The V gene's germline CDR1 is DFQATT and CDR2 SNEGSKA (reference sequence). The CDR3 is 11 amino acids. This CDR3 reads CSARPSDGYTF. In nucleotides, the CDR3 is TGCAGTGCCAGGCCATCCGACGGCTACACCTTC.

The rearrangement joins TRBV5-1 to TRBJ2-2, with D possibly TRBD2 on 7 matching bases. Germline V gene sequence: CDR1 SGHRS, CDR2 YFSETQ. V was cut by 4 bases and J by 3 bases, with 16 bases left in between. CDR3 length: 16 residues. DNA of the CDR3: TGCGCCAGCAGCCCCAGGGGAGGGACCGACACCGGGGAGCTGTTTTTT. Translating it yields CASSPRGGTDTGELFF.

The genes are TRBV7-8 and TRBJ1-5; D is uncertain. V shed 5 bases and J shed 3 bases, with 8 bases lying between them. CDR1 and CDR2 from the germline V gene are SGHVS and FQNEAQ. The CDR3 has 13 amino acids. The CDR3 region is CASSLGDNQPQHF. For the CDR3, the DNA is TGTGCCAGCAGCCTGGGAGACAATCAGCCCCAGCATTTT.

The chain links TRBV5-1 to TRBJ2-3; perhaps TRBD1 as D (5 bases). This CDR3 comprises 16 residues. The germline V and J ends were trimmed by 2 bases and 2 bases, with 15 bases remaining between them. Germline V CDR1 and CDR2: SGHRS, YFSETQ. As DNA, the CDR3 is TGCGCCAGCAGCTTAGGCCCGACAGAATACACAGATACGCAGTATTTT. Its protein is CASSLGPTEYTDTQYF.

This rearrangement joins TRBV4-2 to TRBJ2-2, with 7 bases lining up with TRBD2. The CDR3 consists of 18 residues. CDR1 and CDR2 (germline): LGHNA, YNFKEQ. J was trimmed by 1 base and V by 4 bases; bases with no gene match: 12. CDR3 DNA sequence: TGTGCCAGCAGCCTGGGACTGGCGGGAGCTGTGAACACCGGGGAGCTGTTTTTT. Its protein product is CASSLGLAGAVNTGELFF.

The CDR3 loop is CASSLMGEGTNEKLFF. DNA of the CDR3: TGTGCCAGCAGCTTGATGGGGGAGGGAACTAATGAAAAACTGTTTTTT. The chain has TRBV5-6 and TRBJ1-4; a possible D gene is TRBD1 (5 bases). The germline V gene encodes CDR1 SGHDT and CDR2 YYEEEE. The CDR3 totals 16 residues. V shed 1 base and J shed 1 base, with 11 bases lying between them.

The chain carries TRBV7-9 and TRBJ2-6; TRBD1 is a possible D gene (6 bases). Germline loops: CDR1 SEHNR, CDR2 FQNEAQ (reference sequence). Trimming removed 3 bases at V and 6 bases at J, with 15 bases between. This CDR3 contains 16 residues. The CDR3 reads CASSLTGTPEANVLTF. Here the CDR3 DNA reads TGTGCCAGCAGCTTGACAGGAACCCCAGAGGCCAACGTCCTGACTTTC.

The rearrangement joins TRBV18 to TRBJ2-7, with 14 bases lining up with TRBD2. The germline V gene encodes CDR1 KGHSH and CDR2 LQKENI. The CDR3 is made up of 17 amino acids. Germline trimming cut 3 bases from V and 0 bases from J; bases unmatched to any gene: 4. The CDR3 is CASSPGLAGESSYEQYF. CDR3 DNA sequence: TGTGCCAGCTCACCGGGACTAGCGGGAGAGAGCTCCTACGAGCAGTACTTC.

This chain joins TRBV2 and TRBJ2-3, with D perhaps given as TRBD1 or TRBD2 (5 bases each). V gave up 7 bases and J gave up 5 bases, with 10 bases separating them. The CDR3 has 12 residues. Per germline, CDR1 SNHLY and CDR2 FYNNEI. The CDR3: CASNGGIDTQYF. As DNA, the CDR3 is TGTGCCAGCAATGGGGGAATAGATACGCAGTATTTT.

V is TRBV2 and J is TRBJ2-6; D uncertain. Germline CDR1 and CDR2: SNHLY and FYNNEI. CDR3 length: 14 residues. The V end lost 6 bases, the J end lost 0 bases, and 6 bases lay between the germline ends. This CDR3 is CASRALSGANVLTF. Here the CDR3 DNA reads TGTGCCAGCAGGGCCCTCTCTGGGGCCAACGTCCTGACTTTC.

J is TRBJ1-4 and V is TRBV4-1; TRBD1 is a possible D gene (5 bases). The V gene's germline CDR1 is MGHRA and CDR2 YSYEKL. The CDR3 has 17 amino acids. Deletions cut 2 bases from V and 8 bases from J, with 21 bases between. The CDR3 sequence is CASSQSHQLGAEEKLFF. DNA for the CDR3: TGCGCCAGCAGCCAATCTCACCAACTTGGGGCGGAGGAAAAACTGTTTTTT.

This sequence joins TRBV27 and TRBJ2-1, with D possibly matching TRBD2 (5 bases). The CDR3 contains 15 residues. The germline CDR1 and CDR2 sequences are MNHEY and SMNVEV (reference sequence). V shed 3 bases and J shed 6 bases, with 15 bases lying between them. The CDR3 bases are TGTGCCAGCAGTTTGGTGCGGGCCCTCTCCAATGAGCAGTTCTTC. Translating gives CASSLVRALSNEQFF.

The V call is TRBV30, the J call TRBJ2-4, with 7 bases aligning to TRBD2. V shed 4 bases, J shed 11 bases, and the junction held 11 bases outside the gene matches. Germline CDR1 reads GTSNPN; CDR2 reads SVGIG (reference sequence). The CDR3 runs to 13 residues. The CDR3 region has the DNA TGTGCCTGGACAGGACTAGAAACGGCAGTTCAGTACTTC. It codes for CAWTGLETAVQYF.